This TCR beta chain was identified during a study of beta chain features in type 1 diabetes. Study-wide background: Similarity in age, gender and cell yields was seen between patients and healthy donors.

This clone was found a few times. Its specificity is not known. General study findings and limits: Significant though moderate, a shortening of TCRB CDR3s appeared in all four CD4+ subsets of Type 1 diabetes patients. High-TCR-expressing cells could be over-represented by cDNA sequencing.

The CDR3 has 14 residues. V was pared by 1 base and J by 3 bases, with 9 bases between. Germline values: CDR1 LNHDA, CDR2 SQIVND (reference sequence). Reverse transcription of all isolated RNA meant that expressed TCRB transcripts were sequenced. Profiled with immunoSEQ multiplex PCR; TCRdb holds only in-frame clones, not every one. The repertoire includes hundreds of thousands of clones, approximately 15% of them detected once, and roughly 0.036% sits in the top ten. The receptor was derived from a man aged 25 to 40 in good health. The chain uses TRBV19 and TRBJ2-5; D gene unclear. The source material was naive CD4+ T cells from blood. The CDR3 sequence: CASSIGIGKETQYF. DNA for the CDR3: TGTGCCAGTAGTATAGGTATAGGTAAAGAGACCCAGTACTTC.